The clone carrying this TCR beta chain was counted ten times or more. Antigen unknown. The TCRbeta library incorporated unique molecular identifiers. Using its own MiXCR run on the PCR reads, TCRdb lists one record per CDR3 protein. The sample gives hundreds of thousands of distinct CDR3 sequences, roughly 12% of which show up once; 20% to 25% is in the top ten. The data belong to a study of T-cell reconstitution after alpha-beta-depleted transplantation in children. Study results and limitations: The study reportedly traced alpha-beta T cells about two months after transplant to several hundred expanded graft clones. Among T cells one year after transplant, newly produced cells accounted for most counts and diversity. The high TCRbeta diversity at day 60 in some patients came from surviving recipient T cells and thymic progenitors.

The CDR3 contains 17 residues. V lost 3 bases, J lost 0 bases, and 15 bases lay in between. Germline CDR1 and CDR2: KGHSH and LQKENI. The gene calls are TRBV18 and TRBJ1-3; D unclear. The sequence was obtained from a male patient aged 2 to 9 who had a stem cell transplant for chronic granulomatous disease, so the T cells may come from the graft donor. The sequenced sample was peripheral blood, obtained 180 days after TCRalphabeta/CD19-depleted stem cell transplant. The CDR3 loop reads CASSPVEGTISGNTIYF. CDR3 coding DNA: TGTGCCAGCTCACCGGTAGAGGGAACGATCTCTGGAAACACCATATATTTT.